This T cell receptor (beta chain) was observed in a study of CD8 T cells in ankylosing spondylitis. Making use of molecular barcodes, quantitative 5'-RACE generated TCR beta libraries. TCRdb itself ran the 5' RACE reads through MiXCR, one entry per CDR3 protein. The sample has 200,000 or so distinct CDR3 sequences, roughly 13% seen once; the top ten hold approximately 10%. This CDR3 is built from 13 residues. V was cut by 0 bases and J by 8 bases, with 11 bases left in between. In germline, CDR1 is DFQATT, CDR2 SNEGSKA (reference sequence). This clonotype was picked up many times. Its antigen is not known. Study-wide results and limits: Relatively scarce in peripheral blood, disease-linked clones were CD8+. Some motif variants had been reported before (in reactive arthritis synovial fluid and blood). Ankylosing spondylitis blood appeared to be characterized by a TCR beta motif of about eight highly homologous variants.

The sequence came from a female donor with ankylosing spondylitis or in good health (not recorded which). The J gene is TRBJ2-1, the V gene TRBV20-1; the D is unclear. The source material was blood, either unsorted or a sorted T cell fraction (not recorded which). This CDR3 reads CSARDPRTYEQFF. DNA for the CDR3: TGCAGTGCTAGAGATCCTAGGACGTATGAGCAGTTCTTC.